These 7 T cell receptor beta chains came from one sample sequenced in a study of immune evolution from preneoplasia to lung adenocarcinoma (dated by TCRdb to the early 2020s). Receptors were amplified or captured by the immunoSEQ multiplex PCR assay. TCRdb provides this immuneACCESS table in a form limited to in-frame rearrangements. Some clones are lacking; in checked studies, under half of them reflect an unresolved V gene, and why the rest are absent is not known. The sample table shows 4,000 to 5,000 clones, and around four fifths are seen once. The biggest ten clones account for roughly 15% of the sample. The sequenced material came from FFPE adjacent normal lung tissue. The receptors here all came from a donor of 70 years or more with lung adenocarcinoma.

In nucleotides, the CDR3 is TGTGCCAGCAGTCCGACGAACCTAGCGATCGGAGAGCAGTACTTC. Translated: CASSPTNLAIGEQYF. The chain employs TRBV9 and TRBJ2-7; TRBD2 might be the D (6 bases). Trimming shortened V by 5 bases and J by 7 bases, and 22 bases separated the two germline ends. Germline loops: CDR1 SGDLS, CDR2 YYNGEE. The CDR3 runs 15 residues.

This clone was recorded only once. The V and J genes are TRBV6-5 and TRBJ2-7; D is uncertain. The germline V gene encodes CDR1 MNHEY and CDR2 SVGAGI. The V end lost 6 bases, the J end lost 6 bases, and 21 bases lay between the germline ends. This CDR3 comprises 15 residues. In nucleotides, the CDR3 is TGTGCCAGCAGCCGCCAAGGGTGCCCTGGCTGCGAGCAGTACTTC. Amino acid sequence: CASSRQGCPGCEQYF.

In nucleotides, the CDR3 is TGTGCCAGCAGTAGGAACAGCCAAGAGACCCAGTACTTC. This translates into CASSRNSQETQYF. This rearrangement joins TRBV11-1 to TRBJ2-5, with D hard to call. V shed 6 bases and J shed 1 base, with 9 bases lying between them. Germline CDR1 is SGHAT and CDR2 is FQDESV (reference sequence). The CDR3 totals 13 residues.

Of note for this clone: Its ends do not fully match the called genes, so a read error is possible. The chain recombines TRBV5-1 with TRBJ1-2; 8 positions agree with TRBD1. Per the germline V gene, CDR1 is SGHRS and CDR2 is YFSETQ. CDR3 size: 13 residues. For the CDR3, the DNA is TGCGCCAGCAGTCAAACGGGGACAGGAATACTCATTTTC. This codes for CASSQTGTGILIF.

The V and J genes are TRBV13 and TRBJ2-7; 10 bases match TRBD2. Trimming removed 5 bases from V and 2 bases from J; junction bases left unmatched: 3. Germline V gene data show CDR1 as PRHDT and CDR2 as FYEKMQ (reference sequence). CDR3 length: 14 amino acids. CDR3: CASSPGTSAYEQYF. DNA of the CDR3: TGTGCCAGCAGCCCGGGGACTAGCGCCTACGAGCAGTACTTC.

The V call is TRBV6-5, the J call TRBJ2-7, with 11 positions matching TRBD1. J lost 7 bases, V lost 7 bases, and 12 bases had no gene match. This CDR3 region has 15 residues. The germline gives CDR1 MNHEY, CDR2 SVGAGI. CDR3 DNA: TGTGCCAGCAATCGTCGGGGACAGGGGGAGGGAGAGCAGTACTTC. Translating gives CASNRRGQGEGEQYF.

This clone was detected once. V usage is TRBV30 and J usage is TRBJ1-6; D possibly corresponds to TRBD1 (5 bases). V gave up 0 bases and J gave up 7 bases, with 13 bases separating them. CDR1 GTSNPN and CDR2 SVGIG come from the germline V gene (reference sequence). The CDR3 sequence is 15 residues long. The CDR3, as DNA: TGTGCCTGGAGTGTTCTGTCCGGGACGAATTCACCCCTCCACTTT. Residues: CAWSVLSGTNSPLHF.